This T cell receptor gamma chain was found in a study of gamma-delta chains in newborns, infants, children (dated by TCRdb to about 2019). Looking at the study overall: According to the study title, microbial exposure causes polyclonal expansion of innate gammadelta T cells right after birth. The study investigated how microbial exposure shaped innate gammadelta T cell populations in human newborns immediately after birth.

CDR1 and CDR2, per the germline V gene (reference sequence), are GITISATS and ISYDGTV. The CDR3 sequence holds 15 residues, the cysteine and phenylalanine included. Of the read, only the CDR3 DNA is kept; its 45 bases are in frame from base 1. Sequenced on an Illumina MiSeq. TCRdb called clones anew from the public reads via CATT; matching DNA rows were later pooled. In this sample the table shows about 200 gamma-chain clones, about 44% of which occur a single time. Jointly, the top ten make up approximately 30% of the sample. Concerning this clone itself: No cognate antigen has been identified for it. A much larger clone lies a single base off, so this may be a read error. Other DNA sequences of this sample code for an identical CDR3.

The J segment was not called; the V segment is TRGV9. Sequenced: blood. This receptor was identified in a child who was a newborn, infant or young child, either healthy, febrile or measles-vaccinated (not recorded which). The CDR3 reads as follows: CALWEVRRFGYKKLF. In nucleotides, the sequence is TGTGCCTTGTGGGAGGTGCGTCGGTTTGGTTATAAGAAACTCTTC.